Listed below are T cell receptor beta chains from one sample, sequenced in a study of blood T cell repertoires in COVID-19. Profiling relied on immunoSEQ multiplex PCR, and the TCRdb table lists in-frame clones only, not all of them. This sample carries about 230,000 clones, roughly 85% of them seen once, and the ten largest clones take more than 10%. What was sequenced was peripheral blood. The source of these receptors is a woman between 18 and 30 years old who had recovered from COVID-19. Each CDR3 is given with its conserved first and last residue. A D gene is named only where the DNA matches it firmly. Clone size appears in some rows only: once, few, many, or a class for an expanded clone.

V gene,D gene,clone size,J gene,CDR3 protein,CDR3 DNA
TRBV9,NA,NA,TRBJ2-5,CASSGGFQETQYF,TGTGCCAGCAGCGGGGGCTTCCAAGAGACCCAGTACTTC
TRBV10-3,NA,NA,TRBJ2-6,CAISRTGSGANVLTF,TGTGCCATCAGTCGTACCGGCTCTGGGGCCAACGTCCTGACTTTC
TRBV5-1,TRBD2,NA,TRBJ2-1,CASSAGTSGTLYPFF,TGCGCCAGCAGCGCCGGGACTAGCGGGACCCTCTACCCGTTCTTC
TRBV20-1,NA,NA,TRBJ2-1,CSARERNEQFF,TGCAGTGCTAGAGAGCGAAATGAGCAGTTCTTC
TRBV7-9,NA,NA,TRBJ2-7,CASSLVVRRGEQYF,TGTGCCAGCAGCTTAGTGGTTCGGCGGGGCGAGCAGTACTTC
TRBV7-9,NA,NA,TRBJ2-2,CASSPPPGELFF,TGTGCCAGCAGCCCTCCCCCCGGGGAGCTGTTTTTT
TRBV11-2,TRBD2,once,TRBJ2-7,CASSLLAGGTYEQYF,TGTGCCAGCAGCTTACTAGCGGGAGGAACCTACGAGCAGTACTTC
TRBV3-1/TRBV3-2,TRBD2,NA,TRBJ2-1,CASSLTSGPYNEQFF,TGTGCCAGCAGCCTAACTAGCGGGCCATACAATGAGCAGTTCTTC
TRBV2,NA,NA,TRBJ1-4,CASTLEYNEKLFF,TGTGCCAGCACATTAGAGTATAATGAAAAACTGTTTTTT
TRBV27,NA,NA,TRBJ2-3,CASTLGVRYTDTQYF,TGTGCCAGCACCTTAGGAGTCCGTTACACAGATACGCAGTATTTT
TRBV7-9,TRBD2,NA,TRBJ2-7,CASSHSRTSGTSYEQYF,TGTGCCAGCAGCCACTCTCGGACTAGCGGGACCTCCTACGAGCAGTACTTC
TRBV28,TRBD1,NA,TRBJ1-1,CASTHRGMDTEAFF,TGTGCCAGCACTCACAGGGGGATGGACACTGAAGCTTTCTTT
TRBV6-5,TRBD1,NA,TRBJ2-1,CASSHRGPYNEQFF,TGTGCCAGCAGTCACAGGGGTCCCTACAATGAGCAGTTCTTC
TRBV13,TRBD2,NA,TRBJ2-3,CASSPGLAGSSTDTQYF,TGTGCCAGCAGCCCGGGACTAGCGGGTTCTAGCACAGATACGCAGTATTTT
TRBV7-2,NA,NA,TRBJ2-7,CASRGQSYEQYF,TGTGCCAGCAGAGGACAGTCCTACGAGCAGTACTTC
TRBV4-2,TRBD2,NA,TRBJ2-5,CASSQDVMVAGTETQYF,TGTGCCAGCAGCCAAGACGTGATGGTAGCGGGAACCGAGACCCAGTACTTC
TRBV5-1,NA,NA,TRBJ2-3,CASSLQLAPVDTQYF,TGCGCCAGCAGCTTACAACTAGCCCCGGTAGATACGCAGTATTTT